The 15 T cell receptor beta chains given below trace back to one sample, sequenced in a study of Tregs in tolerant kidney transplant recipients. Sequenced by immunoSEQ multiplex PCR; TCRdb stores in-frame clones only, minus some. The sample consists of more than 60,000 clones, 70% to 90% of them appearing once. Sequences were derived from CD4+ T cells from blood, sampled before the transplant. The receptors come from a human donor who received a combined kidney and bone marrow transplant.

The chain uses TRBV6-5 and TRBJ1-3; D ambiguous. Trimming shortened V by 6 bases and J by 4 bases, and 10 bases separated the two germline ends. Germline values: CDR1 MNHEY, CDR2 SVGAGI. There are 13 residues in the CDR3. CDR3 sequence (DNA): TGTGCCAGCAGCGACACGAAAGGAAACACCATATATTTT. Its translation: CASSDTKGNTIYF.

This chain links TRBV20-1 with TRBJ1-5, with D unclear. CDR3 size: 10 residues. Trimming took off 4 bases at V and 11 bases at J, with 9 bases between the two ends. Per germline, CDR1 DFQATT and CDR2 SNEGSKA (reference sequence). CDR3 sequence reads: CSATDTAQHF. CDR3 coding DNA: TGCAGTGCTACAGACACGGCCCAGCATTTT.

This chain uses TRBV7-2 with TRBJ2-7, with TRBD2 matching 8 bases. Germline loops: CDR1 SGHTA, CDR2 FQGNSA. Trimming took 5 bases from V and 3 from J; bases not matched to a gene: 12. The CDR3 loop spans 16 amino acids. CDR3 nucleotides: TGTGCCAGCAGCCAGGGCCCGGGACTAGGGAGCTACGAGCAGTACTTC. It encodes CASSQGPGLGSYEQYF.

The chain combines TRBV10-3 with TRBJ2-1, with 9 bases fitting TRBD2. CDR1 ENHRY and CDR2 SYGVKD come from the germline V gene. V was clipped by 5 bases and J by 6 bases; unmatched bases: 5. This CDR3 contains 14 residues. For the CDR3, the DNA is TGTGCCATCAGTCTTAGCGGGAGTGCCAATGAGCAGTTCTTC. Its protein product is CAISLSGSANEQFF.

The rearrangement links TRBV9 to TRBJ1-2; a weak D match, TRBD1 (5 bases). Germline CDR1 is SGDLS and CDR2 is YYNGEE. This CDR3 is built from 17 residues. V lost 2 bases to trimming and J lost 1 base, with 18 bases between them. CDR3 sequence reads: CASSVDLSTGGNYGYTF. CDR3 sequence (DNA): TGTGCCAGCAGCGTTGATCTTTCAACGGGGGGTAACTATGGCTACACCTTC. The full variable domain, rest sourced from reference TRBV9 and TRBJ1-2, is DSGVTQTPKHLITATGQRVTLRCSPRSGDLSVYWYQQSLDQGLQFLIQYYNGEERAKGNILERFSAQQFPDLHSELNLSSLELGDSALYFCASSVDLSTGGNYGYTFGSGTRLTVV.

This chain uses TRBV10-1 with TRBJ2-7, with TRBD2 matching over 7 bases. V lost 6 bases and J lost 1; bases outside the gene matches: 9. This CDR3 is 15 amino acids long. The germline CDR1 and CDR2 sequences are WNHNN and SYGVQD (reference sequence). The CDR3 spells CASRASGRPSYEQYF. For the CDR3, the DNA is TGCGCCAGCAGAGCTAGCGGCCGTCCTTCCTACGAGCAGTACTTC.

This chain links TRBV4-1 with TRBJ2-1, with D perhaps TRBD2 (5 bases). The germline V gene has CDR1 MGHRA and CDR2 YSYEKL. V was trimmed by 3 bases and J by 10 bases, leaving 16 bases between them. This CDR3 contains 14 residues. This chain's CDR3 is CASSHPTLAAEQFF. Written as DNA, the CDR3 is TGCGCCAGCAGCCACCCCACGCTAGCTGCAGAGCAGTTCTTC.

This clone was found a few times. The V call is TRBV28, the J call TRBJ1-5; no clear D gene. Germline values: CDR1 MDHEN, CDR2 SYDVKM. Trimming removed 2 bases at V and 3 bases at J, with 8 bases between. This CDR3 spans 14 amino acids. The CDR3 loop is CASSLIQTNQPQHF. The CDR3 DNA sequence: TGTGCCAGCAGTTTAATACAGACCAATCAGCCCCAGCATTTT.

The J gene is TRBJ2-1, the V gene TRBV28; D unresolved. The ends were cut back, 6 bases at V and 0 bases at J, with 3 bases in the middle. The germline V gene has CDR1 MDHEN and CDR2 SYDVKM. The CDR3 contains 12 residues. The CDR3 DNA sequence: TGTGCCAGCAGGAGCTCCTACAATGAGCAGTTCTTC. This encodes CASRSSYNEQFF.

This clone was seen once. The V gene is TRBV10-3, the J gene TRBJ1-3, with 9 bases identical to TRBD1. Trimming took 4 bases from V and 0 from J; bases not matched to a gene: 4. Per germline, CDR1 ENHRY and CDR2 SYGVKD. There are 16 residues in the CDR3. The CDR3: CAISGGQGISGNTIYF. The CDR3 DNA is TGTGCCATCAGTGGGGGACAGGGAATCTCTGGAAACACCATATATTTT.

The chain couples TRBV29-1 to TRBJ2-3; TRBD2 matches 8 bases. Germline V CDR1 and CDR2: SQVTM, ANQGSEA. The CDR3 is 15 residues long. V trimming: 4 bases; J trimming: 3 bases; junction bases outside the gene matches: 9. CDR3 sequence reads: CSVGLREGGTDTQYF. The CDR3 DNA sequence: TGCAGCGTTGGTCTCCGGGAGGGCGGGACAGATACGCAGTATTTT.

J is TRBJ2-1 and V is TRBV11-2; TRBD2 aligns across 8 bases. The V segment lost 3 bases and the J segment 10 bases; nucleotides outside the gene matches: 8. The CDR3 extends over 14 amino acids. Germline assignment: CDR1 SGHAT and CDR2 FQNNGV. The CDR3 reads CASSLTAGGGEQFF. CDR3 nucleotide sequence: TGTGCCAGCAGCTTGACGGCGGGAGGTGGGGAGCAGTTCTTC.

The V call is TRBV5-8, the J call TRBJ2-3, with 11 positions matching TRBD2. Germline lookup yields CDR1 SGHTS and CDR2 YDEGEE. This CDR3 comprises 18 residues. V was clipped by 2 bases and J by 5 bases; unmatched bases: 13. In nucleotides, the CDR3 is TGTGCCAGCAGCTTCCAACCCCTAGCGGGAGGCTTGAGAGATACGCAGTATTTT. Protein: CASSFQPLAGGLRDTQYF.

This chain uses TRBV4-3 with TRBJ2-1; no clear D. The V gene's germline CDR1 is LGHNA and CDR2 YSLEER. The CDR3 runs to 20 residues. V lost 0 bases and J 5 bases, leaving 26 bases between the germline ends. The CDR3 sequence is CASSQEIPAGALRSNNEQFF. In DNA, the CDR3 is TGCGCCAGCAGCCAAGAAATCCCGGCTGGAGCACTCCGCTCTAACAATGAGCAGTTCTTC.

The rearrangement joins TRBV18 to TRBJ1-1; 7 bases align to TRBD1. Germline trimming cut 8 bases from V and 0 bases from J; bases unmatched to any gene: 9. The germline V gene has CDR1 KGHSH and CDR2 LQKENI. CDR3 size: 15 residues. CDR3 in DNA: TGTGCCAGCCAACTGACTGGGACAGTGAACACTGAAGCTTTCTTT. As protein: CASQLTGTVNTEAFF.